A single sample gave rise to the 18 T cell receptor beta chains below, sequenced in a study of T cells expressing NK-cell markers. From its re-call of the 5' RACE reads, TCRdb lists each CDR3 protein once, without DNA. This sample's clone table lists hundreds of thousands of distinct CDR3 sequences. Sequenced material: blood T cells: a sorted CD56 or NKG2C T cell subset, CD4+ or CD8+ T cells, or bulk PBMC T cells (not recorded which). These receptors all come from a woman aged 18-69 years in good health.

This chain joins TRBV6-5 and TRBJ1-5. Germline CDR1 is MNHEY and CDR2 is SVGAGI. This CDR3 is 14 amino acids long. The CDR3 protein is CASSYSSVNQPQHF.

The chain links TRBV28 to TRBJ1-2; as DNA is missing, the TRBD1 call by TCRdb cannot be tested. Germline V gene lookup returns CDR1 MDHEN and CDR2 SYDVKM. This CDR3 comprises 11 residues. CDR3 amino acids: CASSSDRGYTF.

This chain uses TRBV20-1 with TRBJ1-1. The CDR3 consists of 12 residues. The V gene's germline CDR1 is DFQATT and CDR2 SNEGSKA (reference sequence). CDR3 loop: CSGSGGATEAFF.

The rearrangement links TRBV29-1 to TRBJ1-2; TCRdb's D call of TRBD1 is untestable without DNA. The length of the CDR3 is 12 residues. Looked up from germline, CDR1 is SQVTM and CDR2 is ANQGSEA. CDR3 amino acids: CSGGQGAYGYTF. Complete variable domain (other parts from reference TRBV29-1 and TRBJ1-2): SAVISQKPSRDICQRGTSLTIQCQVDSQVTMMFWYRQQPGQSLTLIATANQGSEATYESGFVIDKFPISRPNLTFSTLTVSNMSPEDSSIYLCSGGQGAYGYTFGSGTRLTVV.

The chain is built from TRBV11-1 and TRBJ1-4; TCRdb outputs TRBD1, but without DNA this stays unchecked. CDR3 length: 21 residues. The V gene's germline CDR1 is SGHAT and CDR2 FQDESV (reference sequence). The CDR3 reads CASSLALRAQGASPTNEKLFF.

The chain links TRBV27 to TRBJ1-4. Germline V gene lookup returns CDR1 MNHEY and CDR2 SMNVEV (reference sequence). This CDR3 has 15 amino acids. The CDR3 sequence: CASSNRLGSNEKLFF.

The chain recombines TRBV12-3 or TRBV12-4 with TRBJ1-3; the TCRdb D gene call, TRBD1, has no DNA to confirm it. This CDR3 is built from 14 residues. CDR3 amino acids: CASSFRGAGNTIYF.

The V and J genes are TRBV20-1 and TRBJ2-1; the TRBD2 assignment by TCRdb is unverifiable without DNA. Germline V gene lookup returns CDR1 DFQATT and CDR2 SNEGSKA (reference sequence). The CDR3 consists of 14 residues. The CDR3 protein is CSARDPAGATEQFF.

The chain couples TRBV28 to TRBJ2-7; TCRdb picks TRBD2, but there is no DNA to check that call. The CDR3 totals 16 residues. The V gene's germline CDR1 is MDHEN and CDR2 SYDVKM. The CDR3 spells CASSYHTAGVAYEQYF. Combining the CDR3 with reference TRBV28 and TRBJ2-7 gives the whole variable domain DVKVTQSSRYLVKRTGEKVFLECVQDMDHENMFWYRQDPGLGLRLIYFSYDVKMKEKGDIPEGYSVSREKKERFSLILESASTNQTSMYLCASSYHTAGVAYEQYFGPGTRLTVT.

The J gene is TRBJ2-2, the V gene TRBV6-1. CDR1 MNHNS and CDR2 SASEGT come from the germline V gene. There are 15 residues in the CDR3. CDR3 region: CASTRDGANTGELFF.

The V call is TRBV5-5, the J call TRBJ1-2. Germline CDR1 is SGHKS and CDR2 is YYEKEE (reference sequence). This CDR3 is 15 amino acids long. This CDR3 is CASSLARGMLYGYTF.

CDR3 in amino acids: CASSGTGLAGSSGANVLTF. The V and J genes are TRBV11-2 and TRBJ2-6; the TCRdb D gene call, TRBD2, has no DNA to confirm it. From germline, CDR1 is SGHAT and CDR2 FQNNGV. There are 19 residues in the CDR3.

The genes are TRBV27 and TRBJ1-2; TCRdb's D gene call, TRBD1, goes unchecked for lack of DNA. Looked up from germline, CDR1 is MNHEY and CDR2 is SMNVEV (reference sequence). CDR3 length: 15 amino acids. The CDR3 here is CASSLDGTAYYGYTF.

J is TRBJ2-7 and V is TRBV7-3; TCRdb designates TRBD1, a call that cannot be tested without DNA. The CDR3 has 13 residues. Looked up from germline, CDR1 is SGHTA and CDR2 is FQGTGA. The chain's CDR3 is CASSAQQGSGQYF.

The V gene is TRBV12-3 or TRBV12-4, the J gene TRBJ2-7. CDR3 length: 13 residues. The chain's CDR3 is CASSLKGVGEQYF.

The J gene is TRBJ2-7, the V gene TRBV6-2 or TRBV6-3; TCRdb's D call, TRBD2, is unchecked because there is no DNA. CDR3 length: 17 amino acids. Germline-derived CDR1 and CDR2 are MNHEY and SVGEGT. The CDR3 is CASSPWNMLAGVYEQYF.

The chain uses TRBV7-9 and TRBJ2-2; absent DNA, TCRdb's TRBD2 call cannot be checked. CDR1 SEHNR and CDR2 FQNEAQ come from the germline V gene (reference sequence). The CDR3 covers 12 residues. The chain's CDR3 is CASGTPTGELFF. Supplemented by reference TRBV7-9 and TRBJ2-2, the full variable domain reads DTGVSQNPRHKITKRGQNVTFRCDPISEHNRLYWYRQTLGQGPEFLTYFQNEAQLEKSRLLSDRFSAERPKGSFSTLEIQRTEQGDSAMYLCASGTPTGELFFGEGSRLTVL.

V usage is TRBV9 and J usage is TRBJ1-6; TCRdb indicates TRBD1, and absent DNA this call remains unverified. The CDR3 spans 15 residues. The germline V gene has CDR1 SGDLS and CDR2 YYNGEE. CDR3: CASSAPGGWDSPLHF.